This record looks at one T cell receptor (beta chain) sequence and its context. Its antigen is still unknown. The CDR3 end lies 3 residues beyond the end of the read and is filled in from the germline J gene. This sample is part of a study of Tregs in tolerant kidney transplant recipients (dated by TCRdb to about 2019). About the full investigation: The study applied TCRbeta sequencing to find donor-specific regulatory T cells before combined kidney and bone marrow transplantation and then followed those same cells after transplant.

The transplants used related donors along with nonmyeloablative bone marrow transplantation, and in the human trials mixed chimerism was transient. Unstimulated Tregs (CD4+CD25+CD127-), CD4+ non-Tregs (CD4+CD25-), CD4 and CD8 cells were FACS-sorted from thawed PBMCs. Patients were a few combined kidney and bone marrow transplant recipients from the ITN036ST trial, and only these trial subjects had samples available. Healthy control blood was processed to PBMCs by Ficoll density gradient and cryopreserved, and patient PBMCs were collected before and after transplant. Genomic DNA was extracted from sorted cells with the QIAGEN DNeasy Blood and Tissue Kit for TCRbeta CDR3 sequencing. High-throughput TCRbeta CDR3 sequencing was carried out commercially through immunoSEQ, with PCR amplification with bias correction and internal controls included. In the authors' own workflow: Unique productive TCRbeta sequences were defined by CDR3 nucleotide sequence where primers matched, otherwise by CDR3 amino acid sequence with Vbeta and Jbeta genes. As a correction for sorting error, sequences shared between sorted populations at a frequency ratio of 2:1 or less were discarded, and the remaining shared sequences were assigned to the higher population. A sequence was defined as donor-reactive if the sequence was expanded at least 5-fold in CFSE-low cells compared with unstimulated cells and had a frequency of at least 0.01% in CFSE-low cells. Repertoire divergence was quantified by Jensen-Shannon divergence using the top 100 TCRbeta sequences ranked by frequency. For samples with multiple sequencing runs, sorting error was corrected separately for each run before the runs were pooled. The table comes from immuneACCESS by way of TCRdb, which keeps in-frame sequences with V and J called. Part of the clones is missing from these tables; in studies checked, under half for an unresolved V gene and the rest for unknown reasons. That table furnishes V, J and clone size, whereas the DNA furnished D and trimming. The table for this sample shows some 30,000 clones. Approximately 1.9% of the sample goes to the ten largest clones.

The germline V end is reduced by 5 bases and the J end by 6 bases; junction bases left unmatched: 6. In the germline V gene, CDR1 corresponds to MDHEN and CDR2 to SYDVKM. The CDR3, cysteine through phenylalanine, is 13 amino acids long. The DNA has 30 bases, all within the CDR3, and is read from base 1. What the work shows at the level of the full study, not this receptor alone: The study was constrained by small patient numbers, and validation of the findings is required in larger populations and under other immunosuppression protocols. For some patients, the PCR primers changed as time went on, which meant samples from those patients could not be compared with one another at the nucleotide level. Donor-specific Treg expansion exceeded global Treg expansion in tolerant patients, suggesting antigen-driven rather than nonspecific expansion. Expanding Tregs with activated donor B cells appeared to identify the most biologically relevant and donor-specific TCRbeta repertoire. Biological reproducibility was not examined directly, but technical replication error appeared to be minimal.

Sequencing was performed on CD4+ T cells from blood (PBMCs), taken 24 months after the transplant. The sequence joins TRBV28 to TRBJ1-2, with 7 junctional bases fitting TRBD1. The receptor was isolated from a human patient who received a combined kidney and bone marrow transplant. Following a transplant, a fraction of the T cells may be traceable to the graft donor. CDR3 DNA, as far as it was read: TGTGCCAGCAGTCTACTCAGGGGGAATGGC. It codes for CASSLLRGNG. The entire CDR3 sequence reads CASSLLRGNGYTF.